This TCR beta chain comes out of a study of T cell responses to AZD1222 COVID-19 vaccine. Study-level results: The breadth and depth of Spike-specific TCRs increased once two AZD1222 doses had been given.

The V and J ends lost 1 base and 0 bases respectively, with 10 bases between them. The CDR3 is 16 residues long. The V gene's germline CDR1 is MDHEN and CDR2 SYDVKM. Produced via immunoSEQ multiplex PCR; TCRdb's table is partial and in-frame only. The profile shows 150,000 to 200,000 clones, 94% of them singletons. Details on this clone: Its antigen is undetermined.

V and J are TRBV28 and TRBJ2-1; weak D call: TRBD1 (6 bases). The receptor was isolated from an adult in good health. Material: peripheral blood, obtained on day 0 of AZD1222 vaccination. This chain's CDR3 is CASSLSQGYSYNEQFF. DNA of the CDR3: TGTGCCAGCAGTTTATCCCAGGGGTACTCCTACAATGAGCAGTTCTTC. The full variable domain, completed using reference TRBV28 and TRBJ2-1, is DVKVTQSSRYLVKRTGEKVFLECVQDMDHENMFWYRQDPGLGLRLIYFSYDVKMKEKGDIPEGYSVSREKKERFSLILESASTNQTSMYLCASSLSQGYSYNEQFFGPGTRLTVL.